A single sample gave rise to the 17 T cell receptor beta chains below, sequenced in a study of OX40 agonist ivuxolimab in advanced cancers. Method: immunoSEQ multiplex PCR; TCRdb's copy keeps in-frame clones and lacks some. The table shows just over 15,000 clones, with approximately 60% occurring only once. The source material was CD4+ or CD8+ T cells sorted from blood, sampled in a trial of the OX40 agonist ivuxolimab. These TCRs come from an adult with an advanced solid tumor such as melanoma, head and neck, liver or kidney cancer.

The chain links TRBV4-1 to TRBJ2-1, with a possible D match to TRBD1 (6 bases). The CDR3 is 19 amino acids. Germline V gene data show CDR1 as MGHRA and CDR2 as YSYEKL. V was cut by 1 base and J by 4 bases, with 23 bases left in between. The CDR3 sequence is CASSQVMSLGGRIYNEQFF. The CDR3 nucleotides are TGCGCCAGCAGCCAAGTTATGAGTTTAGGGGGAAGGATTTACAATGAGCAGTTCTTC.

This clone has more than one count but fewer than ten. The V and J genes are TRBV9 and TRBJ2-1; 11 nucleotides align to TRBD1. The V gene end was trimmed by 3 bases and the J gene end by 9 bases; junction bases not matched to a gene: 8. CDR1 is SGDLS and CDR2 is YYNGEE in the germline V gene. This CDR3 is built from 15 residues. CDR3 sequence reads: CASSAAGQGVGEQFF. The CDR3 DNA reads TGTGCCAGCAGCGCCGCGGGACAGGGGGTCGGTGAGCAGTTCTTC.

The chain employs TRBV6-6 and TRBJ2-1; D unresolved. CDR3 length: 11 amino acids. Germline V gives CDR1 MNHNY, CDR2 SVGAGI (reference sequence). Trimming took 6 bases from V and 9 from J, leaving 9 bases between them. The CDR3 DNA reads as TGTGCCAGCAGGATGGGTCCTGAGCAGTTCTTC. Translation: CASRMGPEQFF.

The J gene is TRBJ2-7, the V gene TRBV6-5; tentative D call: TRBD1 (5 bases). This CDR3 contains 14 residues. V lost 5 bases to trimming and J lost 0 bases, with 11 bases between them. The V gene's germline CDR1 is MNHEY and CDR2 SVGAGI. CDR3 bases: TGTGCCAGCAGTGAAATCAGGGACTCCTACGAGCAGTACTTC. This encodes CASSEIRDSYEQYF.

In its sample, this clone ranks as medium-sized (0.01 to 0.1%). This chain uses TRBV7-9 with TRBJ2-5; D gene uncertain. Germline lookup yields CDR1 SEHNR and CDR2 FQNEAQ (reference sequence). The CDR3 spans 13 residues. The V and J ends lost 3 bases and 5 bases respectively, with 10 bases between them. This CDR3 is CASSFLIGETQYF. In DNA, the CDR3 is TGTGCCAGCAGCTTCCTAATAGGGGAGACCCAGTACTTC.

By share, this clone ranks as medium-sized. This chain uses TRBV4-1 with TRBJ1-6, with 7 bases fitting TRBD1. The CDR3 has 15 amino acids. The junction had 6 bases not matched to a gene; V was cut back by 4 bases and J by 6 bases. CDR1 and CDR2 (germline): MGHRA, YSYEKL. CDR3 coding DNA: TGCGCCAGCAGCCCCCTTGACAGGGCTAATTCACCCCTCCACTTT. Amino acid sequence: CASSPLDRANSPLHF.

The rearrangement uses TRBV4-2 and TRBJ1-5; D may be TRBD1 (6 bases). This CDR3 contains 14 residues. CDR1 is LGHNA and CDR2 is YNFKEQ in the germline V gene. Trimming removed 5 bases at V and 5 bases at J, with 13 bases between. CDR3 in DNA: TGTGCCAGCAGCTTGGGGGCGGAAGATCAGCCCCAGCATTTT. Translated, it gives CASSLGAEDQPQHF.

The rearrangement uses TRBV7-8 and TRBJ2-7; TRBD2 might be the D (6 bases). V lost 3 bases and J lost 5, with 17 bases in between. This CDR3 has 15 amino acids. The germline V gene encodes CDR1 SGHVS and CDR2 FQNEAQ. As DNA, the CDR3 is TGTGCCAGCAGCTTTGGAGGGGTCGCGGTCCACGAGCAGTACTTC. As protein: CASSFGGVAVHEQYF. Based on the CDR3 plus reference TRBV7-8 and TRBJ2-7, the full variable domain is GAGVSQSPRYKVAKRGQDVALRCDPISGHVSLFWYQQALGQGPEFLTYFQNEAQLDKSGLPSDRFFAERPEGSVSTLKIQRTQQEDSAVYLCASSFGGVAVHEQYFGPGTRLTVT.

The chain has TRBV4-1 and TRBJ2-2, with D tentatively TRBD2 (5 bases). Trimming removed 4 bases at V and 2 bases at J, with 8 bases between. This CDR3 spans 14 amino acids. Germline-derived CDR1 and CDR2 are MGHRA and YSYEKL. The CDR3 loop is CASSPTRNTGELFF. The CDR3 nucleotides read TGCGCCAGCAGCCCAACTAGAAACACCGGGGAGCTGTTTTTT.

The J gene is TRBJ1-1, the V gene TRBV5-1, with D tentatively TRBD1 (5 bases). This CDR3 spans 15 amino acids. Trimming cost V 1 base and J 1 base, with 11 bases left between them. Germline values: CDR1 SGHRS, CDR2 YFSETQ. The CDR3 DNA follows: TGCGCCAGCAGCTTGAGGGGCAGCCCGAACACTGAAGCTTTCTTT. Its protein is CASSLRGSPNTEAFF.

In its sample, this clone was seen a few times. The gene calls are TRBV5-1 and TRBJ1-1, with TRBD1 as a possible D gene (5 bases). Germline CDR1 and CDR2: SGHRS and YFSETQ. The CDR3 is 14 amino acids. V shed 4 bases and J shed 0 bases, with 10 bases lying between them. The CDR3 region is CASSMGPMNTEAFF. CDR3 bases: TGCGCCAGCAGCATGGGACCGATGAACACTGAAGCTTTCTTT.

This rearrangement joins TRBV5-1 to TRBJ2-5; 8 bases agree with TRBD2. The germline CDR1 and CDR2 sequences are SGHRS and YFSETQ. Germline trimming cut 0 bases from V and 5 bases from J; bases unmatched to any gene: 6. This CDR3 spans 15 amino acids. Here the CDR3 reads CASSLAGTRLETQYF. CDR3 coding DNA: TGCGCCAGCAGCTTGGCCGGGACTAGGTTGGAGACCCAGTACTTC.

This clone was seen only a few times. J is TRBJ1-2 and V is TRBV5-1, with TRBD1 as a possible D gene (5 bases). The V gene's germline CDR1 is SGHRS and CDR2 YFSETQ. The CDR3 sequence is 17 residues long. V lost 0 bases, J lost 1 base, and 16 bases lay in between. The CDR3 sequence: CASSLAREGDLNYGYTF. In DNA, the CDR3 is TGCGCCAGCAGCTTGGCGAGGGAAGGGGACCTTAACTATGGCTACACCTTC.

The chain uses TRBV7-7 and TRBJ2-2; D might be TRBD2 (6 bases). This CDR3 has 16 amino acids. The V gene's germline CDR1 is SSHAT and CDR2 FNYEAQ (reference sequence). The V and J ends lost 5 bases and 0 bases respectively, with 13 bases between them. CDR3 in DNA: TGTGCCAGCAGCAACGACGGGAGCGCGAACACCGGGGAGCTGTTTTTT. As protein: CASSNDGSANTGELFF.

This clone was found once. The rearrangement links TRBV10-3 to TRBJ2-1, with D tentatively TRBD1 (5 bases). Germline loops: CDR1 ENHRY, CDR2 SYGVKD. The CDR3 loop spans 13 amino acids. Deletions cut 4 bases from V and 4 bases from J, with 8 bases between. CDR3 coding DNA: TGTGCCATCAGTGTAGGGGAATACAATGAGCAGTTCTTC. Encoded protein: CAISVGEYNEQFF.

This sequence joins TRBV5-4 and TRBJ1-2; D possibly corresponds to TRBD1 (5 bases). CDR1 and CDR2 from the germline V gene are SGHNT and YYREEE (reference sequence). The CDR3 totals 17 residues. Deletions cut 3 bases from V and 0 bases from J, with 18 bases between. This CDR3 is CASSSPDSGRTNYGYTF. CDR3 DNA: TGTGCCAGCAGCTCACCTGACAGCGGTCGAACTAACTATGGCTACACCTTC.

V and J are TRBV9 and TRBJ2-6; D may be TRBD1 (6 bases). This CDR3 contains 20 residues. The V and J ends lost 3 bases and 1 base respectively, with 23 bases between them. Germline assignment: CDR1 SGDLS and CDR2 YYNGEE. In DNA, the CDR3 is TGTGCCAGCAGCGGTAGTCCGACAGGTTCTCTGGTTTCTGGGGCCAACGTCCTGACTTTC. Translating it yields CASSGSPTGSLVSGANVLTF.